This T cell receptor beta chain was documented in a study of blood T cell repertoires in COVID-19. In the study overall: In each case, the material was cDNA or gDNA derived from T cells, B-cell-depleted T cells, or PBMCs.

This CDR3 contains 16 residues. Germline CDR1 is LNHDA and CDR2 is SQIVND (reference sequence). V was shortened by 8 bases and J by 2 bases, with 18 bases between the two germline ends. Data came from immunoSEQ multiplex PCR; TCRdb stores just in-frame clones and leaves some out. The sample has hundreds of thousands of clones, 70% to 90% seen once. Residents of 24 US areas, aged roughly 18 to 89 years, made up the participants. Two negative PCRs, clearance, or symptom resolution had been documented for recovered Cohort 3 donors. The receptor's source is a woman between 40 and 50 years old who had recovered from COVID-19. The sample taken for sequencing was PBMCs or T cells enriched from blood (not recorded which). The chain combines TRBV19 with TRBJ2-2, with TRBD2 as a possible D gene (7 bases). The CDR3 spells CASGGALGFNTGELFF. CDR3 nucleotide sequence: TGTGCCAGTGGGGGGGCTTTGGGGTTTAACACCGGGGAGCTGTTTTTT.